A selection of T cell receptor beta chains follows, all from one sample in a study of PD-1 blockade in classical Hodgkin lymphoma. The table came from immunoSEQ multiplex PCR; TCRdb's copy has only in-frame clones and leaves some out. The table records tens of thousands of clones, over 75% of them present only once. Specimen: CD4+ T cells from blood, collected at baseline. These receptors all come from a human donor with classical Hodgkin lymphoma. CDR3s include the opening cysteine and the closing phenylalanine or tryptophan. Fields, in order: CDR3 protein, J gene, V gene, clone size. Only part of the rows carry a size: once, few, many, or a class if the clone is expanded.

CASTQGGQGRAFF	TRBJ1-1	TRBV7-2	.
CASSTGTVSEKLFF	TRBJ1-4	TRBV5-6	.
CASSGQPGPTNYGYTF	TRBJ1-2	TRBV6-1	.
CASSPETGIYGYTF	TRBJ1-2	TRBV5-1	few
CASSLGEREKLFF	TRBJ1-4	TRBV7-7	.
CASSRKSDSLNTEAFF	TRBJ1-1	TRBV18	.
CASSARVGTGELFF	TRBJ2-2	TRBV9	.
CASSLGRTYGYTF	TRBJ1-2	TRBV27	.
CASSLTRRRADTQYF	TRBJ2-3	TRBV19	.
CAISEPGMRNEQFF	TRBJ2-1	TRBV10-3	.
CASSQDQHQETQYF	TRBJ2-5	TRBV4-2	.
CASSAQGRQPQHF	TRBJ1-5	TRBV6-5	few
CASSYEGAMYNEQFF	TRBJ2-1	TRBV6-5	.
CASGEAGAFYNEQFF	TRBJ2-1	TRBV5-6	.
CASSPAPGTGDYNEQFF	TRBJ2-1	TRBV18	.
CASSIRSGSTDTQYF	TRBJ2-3	TRBV19	.
CASSKARRNTEAFF	TRBJ1-1	TRBV21-1	once
CASSESVGTGQFF	TRBJ2-1	TRBV2	.
CASSRGTGVYEQYF	TRBJ2-7	TRBV6-1	.
CASSTVGQGEAFF	TRBJ1-1	TRBV18	.
CASSLGQLSRF	TRBJ1-3	TRBV5-4	.
CSVGVGGTSTDTQYF	TRBJ2-3	TRBV29-1	.
CASSLASSYEAFF	TRBJ1-1	TRBV7-9	.
CASSPGRNTEAFF	TRBJ1-1	TRBV19	.
CASSLTGGGNEKLFF	TRBJ1-4	TRBV7-9	.
CACQQGAWGNTIYF	TRBJ1-3	TRBV30	.
CASSPRTGFFLESYEQYF	TRBJ2-7	TRBV7-6	.
CASRRGDRALYGYTF	TRBJ1-2	TRBV27	.
CASRLAGAYEQYF	TRBJ2-7	TRBV27	.
CASRLLAGGKNEQFF	TRBJ2-1	TRBV19	.
CAWSVGMNTEAFF	TRBJ1-1	TRBV30	.
CASSLHLNDEKLFF	TRBJ1-4	TRBV5-1	.
CASSVGARAGGGNEQFF	TRBJ2-1	TRBV9	.
CASSQETGSPYGYTF	TRBJ1-2	TRBV4-3	.
CASSEGGTGFSEQYF	TRBJ2-7	TRBV6-6	.
CASSLLAGSGYEQYF	TRBJ2-7	TRBV27	.
CATSRDSPGYGYTF	TRBJ1-2	TRBV15	.
CSVLRWGDRDTDTQYF	TRBJ2-3	TRBV29-1	.
CASSQVVKGGQKNEQYF	TRBJ2-7	TRBV4-2	.
CASRHLSTGELFF	TRBJ2-2	TRBV5-8	.
CAWNLGQGRGEQFF	TRBJ2-1	TRBV30	.
CASSEEKGGAYGYTF	TRBJ1-2	TRBV2	few
CASSSATSSAAFF	TRBJ1-1	TRBV5-1	once
CASSRTSANTGELFF	TRBJ2-2	TRBV5-1	.
CASSISYGVTGYTF	TRBJ1-2	TRBV19	few
CASSFGTHGGNTIYF	TRBJ1-3	TRBV28	.
CSVATSGASYEQYF	TRBJ2-7	TRBV29-1	.
CASSVRAEGSYEQYF	TRBJ2-7	TRBV6-1	.
CASRITSGNTIYF	TRBJ1-3	TRBV28	few
CASSPSSGNTIYF	TRBJ1-3	TRBV19	.
CASSSLKTNRYEQYF	TRBJ2-7	TRBV19	.
CASKYRGTNTEAFF	TRBJ1-1	TRBV2	.
CAISEEQGPGNQPQHF	TRBJ1-5	TRBV10-3	.
CASSFGLAGPNEQFF	TRBJ2-1	TRBV5-4	.
CASSPSQGSGNTIYF	TRBJ1-3	TRBV18	.